Reported below is one TCR beta chain. This sample was included in a study of blood T cell repertoires in COVID-19. Study-level background: Sources were T cells, B-cell-depleted T cells, or PBMCs; the material itself was cDNA or gDNA.

The CDR3 covers 12 residues. Germline CDR1 is SEHNR and CDR2 is FQNEAQ (reference sequence). V was pared by 2 bases and J by 5 bases, with 6 bases between. Only in-frame clones appear in the TCRdb table, and some are missing; sequencing was by immunoSEQ multiplex PCR. The sample records 150,000 to 200,000 clones, roughly 77% being singletons. The V and J genes are TRBV7-9 and TRBJ1-1; D call uncertain. Sequenced sample: PBMCs or T cells enriched from blood (not recorded which). This receptor was obtained from a woman between 50 and 59 years old with acute COVID-19. CDR3 protein: CASSLLGTEAFF. The CDR3 region has the DNA TGTGCCAGCAGCTTACTCGGGACTGAAGCTTTCTTT.